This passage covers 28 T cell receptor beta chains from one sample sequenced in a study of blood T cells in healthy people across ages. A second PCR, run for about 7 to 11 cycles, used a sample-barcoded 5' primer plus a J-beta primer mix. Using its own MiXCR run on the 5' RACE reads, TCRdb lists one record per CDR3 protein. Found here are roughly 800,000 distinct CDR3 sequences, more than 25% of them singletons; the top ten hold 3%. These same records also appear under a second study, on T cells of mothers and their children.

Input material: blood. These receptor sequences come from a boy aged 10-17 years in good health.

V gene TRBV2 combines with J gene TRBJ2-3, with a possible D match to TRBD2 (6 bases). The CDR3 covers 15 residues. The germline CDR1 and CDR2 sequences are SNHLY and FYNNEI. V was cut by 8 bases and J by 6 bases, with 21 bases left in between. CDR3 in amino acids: CASWGGAPSGDTQYF. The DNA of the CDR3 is TGTGCCAGCTGGGGCGGGGCCCCCAGCGGGGATACGCAGTATTTT. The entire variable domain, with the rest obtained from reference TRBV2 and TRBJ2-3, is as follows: EPEVTQTPSHQVTQMGQEVILRCVPISNHLYFYWYRQILGQKVEFLVSFYNNEISEKSEIFDDQFSVERPDGSNFTLKIRSTKLEDSAMYFCASWGGAPSGDTQYFGPGTRLTVL.

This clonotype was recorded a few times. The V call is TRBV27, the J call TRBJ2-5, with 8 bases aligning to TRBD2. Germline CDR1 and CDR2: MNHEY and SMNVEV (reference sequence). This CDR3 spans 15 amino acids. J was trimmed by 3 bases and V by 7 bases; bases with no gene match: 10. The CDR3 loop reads CASNDQKAGEETQYF. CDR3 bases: TGTGCCAGCAACGACCAAAAAGCGGGGGAAGAGACCCAGTACTTC.

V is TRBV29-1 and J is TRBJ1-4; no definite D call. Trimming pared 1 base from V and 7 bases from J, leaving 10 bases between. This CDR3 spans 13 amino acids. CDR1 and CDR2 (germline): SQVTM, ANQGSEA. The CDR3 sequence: CSVEGGKGEKLFF. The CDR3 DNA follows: TGCAGCGTTGAAGGCGGGAAGGGTGAAAAACTGTTTTTT.

The CDR3 sequence: CASSLGTSGGDETQYF. In DNA form, the CDR3 reads TGTGCCAGCAGCTTAGGGACTAGCGGGGGGGACGAGACCCAGTACTTC. This chain connects TRBV7-3 to TRBJ2-5; TRBD2 matches 16 bases. This CDR3 comprises 16 residues. Germline V gives CDR1 SGHTA, CDR2 FQGTGA. Unmatched junction bases numbered 2, after V lost 2 bases and J lost 5 bases.

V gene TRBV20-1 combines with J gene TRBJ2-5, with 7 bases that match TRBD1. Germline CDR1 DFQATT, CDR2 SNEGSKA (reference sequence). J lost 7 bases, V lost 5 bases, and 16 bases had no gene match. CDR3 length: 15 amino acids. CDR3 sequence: CSAPNGQAGAGTQYF. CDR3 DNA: TGCAGTGCTCCAAACGGACAGGCCGGGGCTGGGACCCAGTACTTC.

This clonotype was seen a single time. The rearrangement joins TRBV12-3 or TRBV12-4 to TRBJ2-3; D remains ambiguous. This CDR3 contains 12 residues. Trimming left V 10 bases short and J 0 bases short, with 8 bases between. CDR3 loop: CATATSTDTQYF. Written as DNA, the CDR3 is TGTGCCACCGCAACTAGCACAGATACGCAGTATTTT.

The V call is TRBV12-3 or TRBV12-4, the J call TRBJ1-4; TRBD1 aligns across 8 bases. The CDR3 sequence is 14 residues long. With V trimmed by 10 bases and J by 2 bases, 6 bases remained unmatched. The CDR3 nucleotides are TGTGCCACCACCCAGGGGGCTACTAATGAAAAACTGTTTTTT. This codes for CATTQGATNEKLFF.

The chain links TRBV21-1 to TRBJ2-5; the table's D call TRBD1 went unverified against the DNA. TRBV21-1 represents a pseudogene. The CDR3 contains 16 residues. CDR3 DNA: TGTGCCGGCAGCAAAGGGTGGGACGGAACCCAAGAGACCCAGTACTTC. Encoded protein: CAGSKGWDGTQETQYF.

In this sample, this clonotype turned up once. CDR3 in amino acids: CSARDLWGDETQYF. The CDR3 DNA reads as TGCAGTGCTAGAGATCTTTGGGGGGATGAGACCCAGTACTTC. This chain joins TRBV20-1 and TRBJ2-5, with a possible D match to TRBD2 (6 bases). Trimming removed 0 bases at V and 5 bases at J, with 13 bases between. This CDR3 has 14 residues. Germline lookup yields CDR1 DFQATT and CDR2 SNEGSKA (reference sequence).

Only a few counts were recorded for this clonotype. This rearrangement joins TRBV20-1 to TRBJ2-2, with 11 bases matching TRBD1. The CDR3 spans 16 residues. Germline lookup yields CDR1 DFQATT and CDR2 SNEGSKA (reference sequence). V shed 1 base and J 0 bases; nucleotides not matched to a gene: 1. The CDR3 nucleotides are TGCAGTGCTAGAGTGGGACAGGGGGCGAACACCGGGGAGCTGTTTTTT. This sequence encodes CSARVGQGANTGELFF.

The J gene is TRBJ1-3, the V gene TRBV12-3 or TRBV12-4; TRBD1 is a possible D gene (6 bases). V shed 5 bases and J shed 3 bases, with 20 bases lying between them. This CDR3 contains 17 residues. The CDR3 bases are TGTGCCAGCAGTATAGGGGGTCGAGGGGCGAGTGGAAACACCATATATTTT. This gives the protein CASSIGGRGASGNTIYF.

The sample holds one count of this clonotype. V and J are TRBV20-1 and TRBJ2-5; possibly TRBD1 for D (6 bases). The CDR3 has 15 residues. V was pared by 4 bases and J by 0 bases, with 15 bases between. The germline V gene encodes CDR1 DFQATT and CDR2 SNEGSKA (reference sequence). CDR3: CSATNPGHHQETQYF. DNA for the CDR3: TGCAGTGCTACCAACCCGGGACACCACCAAGAGACCCAGTACTTC.

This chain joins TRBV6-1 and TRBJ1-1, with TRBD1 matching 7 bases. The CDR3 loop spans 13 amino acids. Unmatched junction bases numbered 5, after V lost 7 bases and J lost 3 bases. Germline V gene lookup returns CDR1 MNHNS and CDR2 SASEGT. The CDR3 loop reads CASTRDRDTEAFF. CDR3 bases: TGTGCCAGCACCCGGGACAGAGACACTGAAGCTTTCTTT.

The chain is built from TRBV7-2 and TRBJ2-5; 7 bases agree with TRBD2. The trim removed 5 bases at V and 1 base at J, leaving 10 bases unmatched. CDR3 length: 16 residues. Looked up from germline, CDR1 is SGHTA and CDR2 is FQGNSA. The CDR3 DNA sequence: TGTGCCAGCAGCCGAGACGGACTAGAGGCCCAAGAGACCCAGTACTTC. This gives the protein CASSRDGLEAQETQYF.

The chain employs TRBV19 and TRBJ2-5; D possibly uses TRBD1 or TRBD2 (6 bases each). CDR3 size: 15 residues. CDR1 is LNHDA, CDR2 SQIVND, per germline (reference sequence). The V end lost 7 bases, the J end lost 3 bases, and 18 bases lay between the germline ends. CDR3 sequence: CASISTRRGKETQYF. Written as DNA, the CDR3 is TGTGCCAGTATCTCGACTAGGAGGGGGAAAGAGACCCAGTACTTC.

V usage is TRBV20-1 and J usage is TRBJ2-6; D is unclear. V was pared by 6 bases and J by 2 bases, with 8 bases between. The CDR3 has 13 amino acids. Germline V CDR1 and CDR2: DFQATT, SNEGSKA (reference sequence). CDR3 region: CSANLPGANVLTF. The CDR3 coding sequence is TGCAGTGCCAACCTCCCTGGGGCCAACGTCCTGACTTTC.

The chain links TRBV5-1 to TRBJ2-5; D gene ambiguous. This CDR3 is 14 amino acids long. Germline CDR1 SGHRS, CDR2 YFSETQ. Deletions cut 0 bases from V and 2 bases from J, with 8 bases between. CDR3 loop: CASSLASRQETQYF. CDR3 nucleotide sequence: TGCGCCAGCAGCTTGGCCAGCCGGCAAGAGACCCAGTACTTC.

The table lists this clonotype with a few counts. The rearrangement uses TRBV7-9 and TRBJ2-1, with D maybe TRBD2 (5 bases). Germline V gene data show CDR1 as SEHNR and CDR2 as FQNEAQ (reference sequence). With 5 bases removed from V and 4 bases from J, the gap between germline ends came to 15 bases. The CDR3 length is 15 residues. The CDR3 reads CASSASRVSYNEQFF. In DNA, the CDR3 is TGTGCCAGCAGCGCTAGCCGGGTTTCATACAATGAGCAGTTCTTC.

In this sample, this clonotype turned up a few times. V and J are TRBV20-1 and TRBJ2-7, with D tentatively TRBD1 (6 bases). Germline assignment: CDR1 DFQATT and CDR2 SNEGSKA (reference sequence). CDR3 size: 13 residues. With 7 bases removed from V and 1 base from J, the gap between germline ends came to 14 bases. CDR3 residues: CSVMGQGSYEQYF. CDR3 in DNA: TGCAGTGTAATGGGGCAGGGGTCCTACGAGCAGTACTTC.

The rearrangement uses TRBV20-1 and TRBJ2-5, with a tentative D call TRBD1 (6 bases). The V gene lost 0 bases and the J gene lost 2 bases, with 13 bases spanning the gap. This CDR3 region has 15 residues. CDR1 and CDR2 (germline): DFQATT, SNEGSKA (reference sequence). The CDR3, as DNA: TGCAGTGCTAGAGATTGGGGGACATCGCAAGAGACCCAGTACTTC. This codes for CSARDWGTSQETQYF.

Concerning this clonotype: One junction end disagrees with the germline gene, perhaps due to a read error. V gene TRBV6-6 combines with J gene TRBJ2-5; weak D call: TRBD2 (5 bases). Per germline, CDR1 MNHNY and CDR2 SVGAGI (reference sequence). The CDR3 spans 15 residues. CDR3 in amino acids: CASSYRLAEAETQCF. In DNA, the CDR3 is TGTGCCAGCAGTTACAGGCTAGCCGAAGCAGAGACCCAGTGCTTC.

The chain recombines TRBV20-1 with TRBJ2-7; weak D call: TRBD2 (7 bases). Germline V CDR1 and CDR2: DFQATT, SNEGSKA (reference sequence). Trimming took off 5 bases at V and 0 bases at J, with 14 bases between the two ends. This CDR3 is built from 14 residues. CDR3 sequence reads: CSASTGRGSYEQYF. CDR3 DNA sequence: TGCAGTGCTTCCACAGGGAGGGGCTCCTACGAGCAGTACTTC.

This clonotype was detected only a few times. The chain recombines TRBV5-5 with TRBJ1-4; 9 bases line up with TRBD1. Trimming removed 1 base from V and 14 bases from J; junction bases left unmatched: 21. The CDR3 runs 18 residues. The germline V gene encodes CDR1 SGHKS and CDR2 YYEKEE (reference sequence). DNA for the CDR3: TGTGCCAGCAGCTTGACGCCTGATTCACAGGGGGCGCGGGTAGGGCTGTTTTTT. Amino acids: CASSLTPDSQGARVGLFF. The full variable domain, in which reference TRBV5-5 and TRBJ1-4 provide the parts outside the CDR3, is DAGVTQSPTHLIKTRGQQVTLRCSPISGHKSVSWYQQVLGQGPQFIFQYYEKEERGRGNFPDRFSARQFPNYSSELNVNALLLGDSALYLCASSLTPDSQGARVGLFFGSGTQLSVL.

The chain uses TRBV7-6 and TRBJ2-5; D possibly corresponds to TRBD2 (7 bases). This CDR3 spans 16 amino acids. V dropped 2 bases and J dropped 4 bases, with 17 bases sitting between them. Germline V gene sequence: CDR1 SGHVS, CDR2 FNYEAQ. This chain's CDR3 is CASSLLTGGRGETQYF. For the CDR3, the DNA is TGTGCCAGCAGCTTACTCACCGGGGGGCGCGGAGAGACCCAGTACTTC.

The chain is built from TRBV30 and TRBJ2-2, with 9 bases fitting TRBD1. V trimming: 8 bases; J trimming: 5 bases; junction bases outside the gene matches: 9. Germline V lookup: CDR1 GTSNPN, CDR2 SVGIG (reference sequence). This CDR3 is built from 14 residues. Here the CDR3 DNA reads TGTGCCAGTACCCGGGACAGGGCAACCGGGGAGCTGTTTTTT. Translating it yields CASTRDRATGELFF.

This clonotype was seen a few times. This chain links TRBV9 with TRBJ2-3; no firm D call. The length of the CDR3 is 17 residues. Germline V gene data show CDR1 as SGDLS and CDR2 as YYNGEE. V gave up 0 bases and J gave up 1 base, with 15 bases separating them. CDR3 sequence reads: CASSVGLRPSGTDTQYF. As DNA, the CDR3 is TGTGCCAGCAGCGTAGGGCTTCGACCGTCGGGCACAGATACGCAGTATTTT.

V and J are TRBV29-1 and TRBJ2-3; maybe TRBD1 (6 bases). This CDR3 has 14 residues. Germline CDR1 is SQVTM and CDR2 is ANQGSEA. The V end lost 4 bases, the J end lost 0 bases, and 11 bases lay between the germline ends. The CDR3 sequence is CSVGVGASTDTQYF. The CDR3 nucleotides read TGCAGCGTTGGGGTGGGGGCGAGCACAGATACGCAGTATTTT.

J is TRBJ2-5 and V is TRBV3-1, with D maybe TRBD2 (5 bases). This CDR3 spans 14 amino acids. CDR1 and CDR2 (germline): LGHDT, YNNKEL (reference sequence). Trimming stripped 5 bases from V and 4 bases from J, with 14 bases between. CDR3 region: CASSVRAGSETQYF. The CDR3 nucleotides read TGTGCCAGCAGCGTCCGGGCGGGCTCAGAGACCCAGTACTTC.